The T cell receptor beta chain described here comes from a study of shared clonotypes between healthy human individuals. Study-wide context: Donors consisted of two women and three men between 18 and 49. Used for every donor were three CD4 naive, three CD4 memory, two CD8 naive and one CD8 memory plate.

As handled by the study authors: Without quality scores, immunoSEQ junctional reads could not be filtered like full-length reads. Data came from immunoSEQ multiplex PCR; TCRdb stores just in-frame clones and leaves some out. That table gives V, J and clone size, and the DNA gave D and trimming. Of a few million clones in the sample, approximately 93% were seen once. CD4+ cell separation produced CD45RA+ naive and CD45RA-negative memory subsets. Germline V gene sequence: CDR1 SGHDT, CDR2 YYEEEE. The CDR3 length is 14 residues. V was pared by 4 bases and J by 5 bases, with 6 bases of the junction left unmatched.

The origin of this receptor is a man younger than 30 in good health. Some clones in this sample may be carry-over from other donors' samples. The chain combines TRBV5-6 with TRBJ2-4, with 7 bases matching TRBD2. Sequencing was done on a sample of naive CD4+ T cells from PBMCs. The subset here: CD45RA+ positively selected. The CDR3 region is CASSPSRGENIQYF. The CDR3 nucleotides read TGTGCCAGCAGCCCTTCACGGGGGGAAAACATTCAGTACTTC.